The clone carrying this TCR beta chain occurred many times. The antigen remains undetermined. Separate cDNA molecules each had unique molecular identifiers attached to them. TCRdb reanalysed the 5' RACE reads using MiXCR and keeps one entry per CDR3 protein. The table records roughly 17,000 distinct CDR3 sequences, about 6% of them present only once. CDR3 length: 16 residues. The germline CDR1 and CDR2 sequences are MGHRA and YSYEKL. Germline trimming cut 4 bases from V and 7 bases from J; bases unmatched to any gene: 10. This sample stems from a study of early T cells in non-severe SARS-CoV-2 infection. Overall study findings and caveats: Private and CD4 specificities were missed by VDJdb matching, which favored anti-spike CD8 responses.

The chain joins TRBV4-1 to TRBJ2-5, with 12 nucleotides matching TRBD1. This receptor was taken from an adult who was a healthcare worker with PCR-confirmed SARS-CoV-2 infection or an uninfected control (not recorded which). The specimen comprised whole blood, sampled at baseline. The CDR3: CASSPPGQGAIGTQYF. Written as DNA, the CDR3 is TGCGCCAGCAGCCCGCCGGGACAGGGGGCTATTGGGACCCAGTACTTC.